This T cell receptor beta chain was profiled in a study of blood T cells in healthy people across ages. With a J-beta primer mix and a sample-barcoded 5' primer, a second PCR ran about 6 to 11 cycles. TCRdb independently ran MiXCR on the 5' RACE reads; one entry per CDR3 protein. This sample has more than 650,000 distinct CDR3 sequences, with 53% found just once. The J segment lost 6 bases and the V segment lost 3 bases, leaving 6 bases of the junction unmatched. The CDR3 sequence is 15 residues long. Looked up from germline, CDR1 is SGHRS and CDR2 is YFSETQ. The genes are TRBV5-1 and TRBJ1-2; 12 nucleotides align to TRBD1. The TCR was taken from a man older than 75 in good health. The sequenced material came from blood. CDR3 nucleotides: TGCGCCAGCAGCTCGGGACAGGGGGCGCGGGATGGCTACACCTTC. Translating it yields CASSSGQGARDGYTF.